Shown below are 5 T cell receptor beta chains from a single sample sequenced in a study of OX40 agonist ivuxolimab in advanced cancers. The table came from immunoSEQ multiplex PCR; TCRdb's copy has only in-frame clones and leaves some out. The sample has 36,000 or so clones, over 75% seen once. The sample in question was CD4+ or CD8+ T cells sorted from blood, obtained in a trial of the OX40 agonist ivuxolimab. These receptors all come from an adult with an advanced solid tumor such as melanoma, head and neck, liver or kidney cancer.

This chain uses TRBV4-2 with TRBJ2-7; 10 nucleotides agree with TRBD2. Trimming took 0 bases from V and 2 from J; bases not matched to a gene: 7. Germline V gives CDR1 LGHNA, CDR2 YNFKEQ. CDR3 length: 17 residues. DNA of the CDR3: TGTGCCAGCAGCCAAGAAGAAACCGGGACTAGCGCCTACGAGCAGTACTTC. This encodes CASSQEETGTSAYEQYF.

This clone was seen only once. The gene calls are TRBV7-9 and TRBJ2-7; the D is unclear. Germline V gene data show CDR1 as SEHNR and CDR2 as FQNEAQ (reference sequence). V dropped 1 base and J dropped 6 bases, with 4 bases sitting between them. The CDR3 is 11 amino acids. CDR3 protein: CASSLGVEQYF. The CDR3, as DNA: TGTGCCAGCAGCTTAGGAGTCGAGCAGTACTTC.

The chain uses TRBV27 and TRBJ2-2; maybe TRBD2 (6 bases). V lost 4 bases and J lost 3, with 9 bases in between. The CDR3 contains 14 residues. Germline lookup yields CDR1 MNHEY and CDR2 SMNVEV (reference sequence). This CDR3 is CASSWAGYTGELFF. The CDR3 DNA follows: TGTGCCAGCAGTTGGGCGGGGTACACCGGGGAGCTGTTTTTT.

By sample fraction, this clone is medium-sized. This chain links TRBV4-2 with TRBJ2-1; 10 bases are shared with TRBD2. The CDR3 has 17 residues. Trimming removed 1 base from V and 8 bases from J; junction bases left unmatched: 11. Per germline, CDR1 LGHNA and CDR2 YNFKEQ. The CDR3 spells CASSQGFSGRRDYEQFF. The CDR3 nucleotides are TGTGCCAGCAGCCAAGGGTTTAGCGGGAGGAGGGATTATGAGCAGTTCTTC.

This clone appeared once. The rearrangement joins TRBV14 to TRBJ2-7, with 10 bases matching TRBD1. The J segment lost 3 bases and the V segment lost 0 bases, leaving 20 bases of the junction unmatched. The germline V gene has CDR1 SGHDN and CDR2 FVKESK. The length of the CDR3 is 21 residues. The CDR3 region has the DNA TGTGCCAGCAGCCAAGATAGGATGGGGGACAGGGGACTCGTTGGGCTCTACGAGCAGTACTTC. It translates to CASSQDRMGDRGLVGLYEQYF.